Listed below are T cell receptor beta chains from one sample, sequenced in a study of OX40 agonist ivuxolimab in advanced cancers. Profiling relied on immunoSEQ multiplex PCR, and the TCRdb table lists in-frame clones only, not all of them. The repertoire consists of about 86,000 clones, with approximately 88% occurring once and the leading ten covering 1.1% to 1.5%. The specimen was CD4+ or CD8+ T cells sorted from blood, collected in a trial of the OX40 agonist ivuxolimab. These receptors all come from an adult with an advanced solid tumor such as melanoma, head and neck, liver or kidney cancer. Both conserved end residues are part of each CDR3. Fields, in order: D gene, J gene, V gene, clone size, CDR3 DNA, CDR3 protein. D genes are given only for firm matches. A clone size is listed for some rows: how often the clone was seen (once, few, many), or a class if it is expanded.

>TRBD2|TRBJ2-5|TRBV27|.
TGTGCCAGCAGTCCCCGCGGGTTGGCGGGAGGAGTAGGCGAGACCCAGTACTTC
CASSPRGLAGGVGETQYF
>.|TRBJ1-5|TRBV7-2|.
TGTGCCAGCAGCTTAGGGGGAGCAGGTGGTTTCAATCAGCCCCAGCATTTT
CASSLGGAGGFNQPQHF
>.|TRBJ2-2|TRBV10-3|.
TGTGCCATCAGTGAGTCTACATTGGACAGCGCGAACACCGGGGAGCTGTTTTTT
CAISESTLDSANTGELFF
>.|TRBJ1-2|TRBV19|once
TGTGCCAGTAGTATCCAGGACGCTAACTATGGCTACACCTTC
CASSIQDANYGYTF
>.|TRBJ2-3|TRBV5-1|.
TGCGCCAGCAGCTCCCGGGGGGCCGGGAAGGGGACAGATACGCAGTATTTT
CASSSRGAGKGTDTQYF
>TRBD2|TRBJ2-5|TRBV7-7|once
TGTGCCAGCACCCCCGGGGGGCAAGAGACCCAGTACTTC
CASTPGGQETQYF
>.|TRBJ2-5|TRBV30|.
TGTGCCTGGAGCCCCGGGTCGAAGACCCAGTACTTC
CAWSPGSKTQYF
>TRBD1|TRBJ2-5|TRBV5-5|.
TGTGCCAGCAGCTTGGACAGGGGTCTAGAGACCCAGTACTTC
CASSLDRGLETQYF
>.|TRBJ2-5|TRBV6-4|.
TGTGCCAGCACCCAAGGGGAATGGGAGACCCAGTACTTC
CASTQGEWETQYF
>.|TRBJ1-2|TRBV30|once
TGTGCCTGGAACTTTCATGATGGCTACACCTTC
CAWNFHDGYTF
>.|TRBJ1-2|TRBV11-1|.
TGTGCCAGCAGCTTGAACAGGGCAAATGGCTACACCTTC
CASSLNRANGYTF
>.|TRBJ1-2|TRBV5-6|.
TGTGCCAGCAGCTTTATGCGAGGCTACACCTTC
CASSFMRGYTF
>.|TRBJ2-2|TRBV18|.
TGTGCCAGCTCACCGTCGACAGGGAGGGACACCGGGGAGCTGTTTTTT
CASSPSTGRDTGELFF
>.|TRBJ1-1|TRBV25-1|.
TGTGCCAGCAGTGAGACACCCTACACTGAAGCTTTCTTT
CASSETPYTEAFF
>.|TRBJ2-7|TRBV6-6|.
TGTGCCAGCAGTTATGGCAGGGGCATTTCCTACGAGCAGTACTTC
CASSYGRGISYEQYF
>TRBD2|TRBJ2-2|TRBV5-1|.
TGCGCCAGCAGCTTGGCGGGGGGCGGGGAGCTGTTTTTT
CASSLAGGGELFF
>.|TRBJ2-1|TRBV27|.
TGTGCCAGCAGTACAATAGGAAGGGACTACAATGAGCAGTTCTTC
CASSTIGRDYNEQFF
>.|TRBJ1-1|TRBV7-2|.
TGTGCCAGCAGGTCTAGTTGGAGGAGCACTGAAGCTTTCTTT
CASRSSWRSTEAFF
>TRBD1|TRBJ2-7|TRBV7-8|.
TGTGCCAGCAGCTATACGGACAGGGACTGGTCGGAGCAGTACTTC
CASSYTDRDWSEQYF
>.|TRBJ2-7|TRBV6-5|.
TGTGCCAGCAGTTACAGTGTAAGGGCCGGGTACGAGCAGTACTTC
CASSYSVRAGYEQYF
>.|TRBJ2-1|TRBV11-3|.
TGTGCCAGCGGCCTAGAGGGACATGAGCAGTTCTTC
CASGLEGHEQFF
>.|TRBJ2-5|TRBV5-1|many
TGCGCCAGCAGCTTGGGTGGAGGAGGGGCAGAGACCCAGTACTTC
CASSLGGGGAETQYF
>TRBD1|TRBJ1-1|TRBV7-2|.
TGTGCCAGCACCCGACAGGGTTTGAACACTGAAGCTTTCTTT
CASTRQGLNTEAFF
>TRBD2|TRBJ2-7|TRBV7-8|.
TGTGCCAGCAGCTTAGTATCGGGACTAGCGGACTACGAGCAGTACTTC
CASSLVSGLADYEQYF
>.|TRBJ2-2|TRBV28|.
TGTGCCAGCAGTTTAATCGAGGGGTGGGCCGGGGAGCTGTTTTTT
CASSLIEGWAGELFF
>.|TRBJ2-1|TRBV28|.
TGTGCCAGCAGACAACCTAGCCCCTATGAGCAGTTCTTC
CASRQPSPYEQFF
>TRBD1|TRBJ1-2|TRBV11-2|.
TGTGCCAGCAGCTTTGACAGGGTCTATGGCTACACCTTC
CASSFDRVYGYTF
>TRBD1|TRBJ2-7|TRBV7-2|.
TGTGCCAGCAGCTTAGAGGGACAGGGGTTCTACGAGCAGTACTTC
CASSLEGQGFYEQYF
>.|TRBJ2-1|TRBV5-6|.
TGTGCCAGCAGCATAACCGGGACCTCCTACAATGAGCAGTTCTTC
CASSITGTSYNEQFF
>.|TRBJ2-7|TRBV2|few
TGTGCCAGCCTAAAGGGGGCCTACGAGCAGTACTTC
CASLKGAYEQYF
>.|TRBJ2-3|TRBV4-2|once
TGTGCCAGCAGCCTGCGGAGCACAGATACGCAGTATTTT
CASSLRSTDTQYF
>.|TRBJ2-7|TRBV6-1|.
TGTGCCAGCACAGGGTCCTACGAGCAGTACTTC
CASTGSYEQYF
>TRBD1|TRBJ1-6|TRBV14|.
TGTGCCAGCAGCCAGGGACAGCGAGGCGGAGGATATTCACCCCTCCACTTT
CASSQGQRGGGYSPLHF
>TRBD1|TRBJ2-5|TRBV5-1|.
TGCGCCAGCAGCGGAGGACAGGGTGGAGAGACCCAGTACTTC
CASSGGQGGETQYF
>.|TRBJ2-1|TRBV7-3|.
TGTGCCAGCAGCTTAACGAGAGGTGGTGAGCAGTTCTTC
CASSLTRGGEQFF